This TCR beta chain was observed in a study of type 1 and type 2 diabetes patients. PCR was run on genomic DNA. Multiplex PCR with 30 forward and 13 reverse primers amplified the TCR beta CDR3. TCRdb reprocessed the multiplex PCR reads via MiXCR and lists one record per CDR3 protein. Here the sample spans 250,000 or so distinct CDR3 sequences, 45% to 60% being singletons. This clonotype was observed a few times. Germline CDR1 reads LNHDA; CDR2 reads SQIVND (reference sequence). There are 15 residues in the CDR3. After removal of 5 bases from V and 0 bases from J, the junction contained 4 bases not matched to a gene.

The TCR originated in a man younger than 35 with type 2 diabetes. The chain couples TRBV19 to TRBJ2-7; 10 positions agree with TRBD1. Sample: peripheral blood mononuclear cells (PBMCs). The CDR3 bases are TGTGCCAGTAGTCCCCGGGACAGGGGCTCCTACGAGCAGTACTTC. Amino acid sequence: CASSPRDRGSYEQYF.